These 27 T cell receptor beta chains share one sample of origin, sequenced in a study of cytomegalovirus exposure and HLA in healthy donors. In the PCR, 60 Vbeta and 13 Jbeta primers were used. The data were produced by immunoSEQ multiplex PCR, yet TCRdb's version contains in-frame clones alone and is incomplete. This sample has some 150,000 clones, with roughly 9.7% found just once. Sequencing was carried out using PBMCs. These receptors all come from a man aged 50 to 59 in good health and CMV-seronegative.

Only a few counts were recorded for this clone. The chain couples TRBV6-1 to TRBJ2-1, with 7 positions matching TRBD2. Germline CDR1 and CDR2: MNHNS and SASEGT. The CDR3 is made up of 15 amino acids. J lost 3 bases, V lost 1 base, and 3 bases had no gene match. CDR3 DNA: TGTGCCAGCAGTGAAGAAGGCGGGGGCTACAATGAGCAGTTCTTC. It is translated as CASSEEGGGYNEQFF.

The chain couples TRBV7-3 to TRBJ1-2, with a possible D match to TRBD1 (6 bases). V was clipped by 1 base and J by 3 bases, with 9 bases between them. CDR1 and CDR2 from the germline V gene are SGHTA and FQGTGA. The CDR3 is 14 amino acids. CDR3 protein: CASSLRGGDYGYTF. CDR3 DNA: TGTGCCAGCAGCTTAAGAGGGGGTGACTATGGCTACACCTTC.

The chain has TRBV6-1 and TRBJ1-1; maybe TRBD1 (6 bases). V was clipped by 7 bases and J by 0 bases, with 15 bases between them. Germline V gene sequence: CDR1 MNHNS, CDR2 SASEGT. The CDR3 runs to 15 residues. The CDR3 DNA is TGTGCCAGCACTCAGAGGGGGATGATGAACACTGAAGCTTTCTTT. Translation gives CASTQRGMMNTEAFF.

This clone has only a few counts. The CDR3 reads CASSTGVAVEGREQFF. In nucleotides, the CDR3 is TGCGCCAGCAGCACAGGGGTGGCAGTCGAGGGAAGGGAGCAGTTCTTC. V is TRBV5-1 and J is TRBJ2-1; TRBD1 matches at 7 bases. V shed 4 bases, J shed 10 bases, and the junction held 17 bases outside the gene matches. CDR3 size: 16 residues. Looked up from germline, CDR1 is SGHRS and CDR2 is YFSETQ.

This clone was detected only a few times. The V call is TRBV6-5, the J call TRBJ2-5; 7 bases match TRBD1. CDR3 length: 15 residues. Losses at the gene ends were 0 bases for V and 5 bases for J; bases not matched to a gene: 6. The germline gives CDR1 MNHEY, CDR2 SVGAGI. Here the CDR3 reads CASSYSEGGWETQYF. For the CDR3, the DNA is TGTGCCAGCAGTTACTCGGAAGGGGGCTGGGAGACCCAGTACTTC.

This clone appeared a few times. V gene TRBV2 combines with J gene TRBJ1-5; 12 positions match TRBD1. With 5 bases clipped from V and 6 bases from J, the junction kept 5 bases outside the gene matches. This CDR3 spans 15 amino acids. In germline, CDR1 is SNHLY, CDR2 FYNNEI. CDR3 nucleotides: TGTGCCAGCAGTCCGGGACAGGGGGCTTCTCAGCCCCAGCATTTT. This translates into CASSPGQGASQPQHF. The whole variable domain, filled in from reference TRBV2 and TRBJ1-5, reads EPEVTQTPSHQVTQMGQEVILRCVPISNHLYFYWYRQILGQKVEFLVSFYNNEISEKSEIFDDQFSVERPDGSNFTLKIRSTKLEDSAMYFCASSPGQGASQPQHFGDGTRLSIL.

There are a few counts of this clone. In nucleotides, the CDR3 is TGTGCCAGCAGCTTAGCCGAGGGGGCGAACACTGAAGCTTTCTTT. It yields the protein CASSLAEGANTEAFF. V gene TRBV7-9 combines with J gene TRBJ1-1; TRBD1 aligns across 7 bases. The CDR3 consists of 15 residues. The J segment lost 1 base and the V segment lost 0 bases, leaving 2 bases of the junction unmatched. In germline, CDR1 is SEHNR, CDR2 FQNEAQ (reference sequence).

This sequence joins TRBV9 and TRBJ2-1; the match to TRBD2 covers 14 bases. V gave up 0 bases and J gave up 0 bases; unmatched junction bases: 2. The CDR3 length is 18 residues. The germline V gene has CDR1 SGDLS and CDR2 YYNGEE. As DNA, the CDR3 is TGTGCCAGCAGCGTAGGGGGGACTAGCGGGAGCTCCTACAATGAGCAGTTCTTC. Protein sequence: CASSVGGTSGSSYNEQFF.

V and J are TRBV23-1 and TRBJ1-1; D is possibly TRBD1 (6 bases). TRBV23-1 carries the ORF label, with uncertain function. The germline V and J ends were trimmed by 3 bases and 3 bases, with 14 bases remaining between them. The CDR3 has 15 amino acids. The CDR3 DNA reads as TGCGCCAGCAGTCACTCCGAGGGACAATACACTGAAGCTTTCTTT. It specifies CASSHSEGQYTEAFF.

The chain is built from TRBV5-1 and TRBJ2-1; the D gene is possibly TRBD2 (6 bases). Deletions cut 0 bases from V and 5 bases from J, with 15 bases between. The CDR3 is 16 residues long. Germline V lookup: CDR1 SGHRS, CDR2 YFSETQ. The CDR3 DNA is TGCGCCAGCAGCTTGGTAGCGGCGGAGGCGGACAATGAGCAGTTCTTC. Translating gives CASSLVAAEADNEQFF.

The genes are TRBV5-5 and TRBJ2-1; 8 positions match TRBD1. The germline V gene encodes CDR1 SGHKS and CDR2 YYEKEE (reference sequence). V was pared by 2 bases and J by 7 bases, with 2 bases of the junction left unmatched. CDR3 size: 13 residues. The CDR3 DNA reads TGTGCCAGCAGCTTCCAGGGGGCGAATGAGCAGTTCTTC. Translating gives CASSFQGANEQFF.

The sample holds a few counts of this clone. The chain is built from TRBV29-1 and TRBJ1-1; D is possibly TRBD1 (5 bases). The CDR3 loop spans 15 amino acids. Trimming pared 7 bases from V and 2 bases from J, leaving 20 bases between. Germline V gene data show CDR1 as SQVTM and CDR2 as ANQGSEA. The CDR3 is CSAPRAGRANTEAFF. DNA for the CDR3: TGCAGCGCCCCAAGGGCAGGGAGGGCCAACACTGAAGCTTTCTTT.

This clone came up a few times. CDR3 in amino acids: CASSEARTGAGGYTF. In DNA form, the CDR3 reads TGTGCCAGCAGTGAAGCTAGGACAGGGGCAGGTGGCTACACCTTC. This chain connects TRBV2 to TRBJ1-2; 9 nucleotides line up with TRBD1. The V segment lost 0 bases and the J segment 7 bases; nucleotides outside the gene matches: 6. The CDR3 extends over 15 amino acids. CDR1 SNHLY and CDR2 FYNNEI come from the germline V gene.

V and J are TRBV28 and TRBJ2-7, with 9 bases identical to TRBD1. There are 15 residues in the CDR3. With V trimmed by 6 bases and J by 7 bases, 13 bases remained unmatched. Germline CDR1 reads MDHEN; CDR2 reads SYDVKM. Here the CDR3 reads CASRETGTGKGEQYF. The CDR3 DNA is TGTGCCAGCAGGGAGACCGGGACAGGGAAGGGGGAGCAGTACTTC.

Worth noting for this clone: Relative to the germline gene, one junction end is altered; a read error may explain this. This same CDR3 is encoded by further DNA sequences in the sample. The chain uses TRBV6-5 and TRBJ1-6, with no clear D. Germline V CDR1 and CDR2: MNHEY, SVGAGI. This CDR3 region has 13 residues. In DNA form, the CDR3 reads TGTGCCAGCAGCCCCGGGATCAATACACCCCTACACTTT. This codes for CASSPGINTPLHF.

This clone was counted between two and nine times. The chain combines TRBV5-1 with TRBJ1-1; possible D gene TRBD1, 5 bases. CDR3 length: 15 residues. V lost 0 bases and J 5 bases, leaving 14 bases between the germline ends. Per the germline V gene, CDR1 is SGHRS and CDR2 is YFSETQ. The CDR3 sequence is CASSLGAPRVTEAFF. CDR3 DNA sequence: TGCGCCAGCAGCTTGGGGGCTCCCAGGGTTACTGAAGCTTTCTTT.

The gene calls are TRBV5-1 and TRBJ2-7; TRBD1 matches 7 bases. This CDR3 spans 15 amino acids. From germline, CDR1 is SGHRS and CDR2 YFSETQ. Losses at the gene ends were 2 bases for V and 3 bases for J; bases not matched to a gene: 8. In DNA, the CDR3 is TGCGCCAGCAGCTTCGGTCTTGGGACAGACTACGAGCAGTACTTC. Protein: CASSFGLGTDYEQYF.

This clone came up a few times. V is TRBV5-1 and J is TRBJ2-1; a possible D gene is TRBD2 (6 bases). Germline V gives CDR1 SGHRS, CDR2 YFSETQ. This CDR3 spans 13 amino acids. The V and J ends lost 5 bases and 7 bases respectively, with 13 bases between them. The CDR3 protein is CASSWTNRNEQFF. CDR3 DNA sequence: TGCGCCAGCAGTTGGACTAACCGAAATGAGCAGTTCTTC.

This clone was picked up a small number of times. The gene calls are TRBV5-4 and TRBJ1-3; D is undetermined. This CDR3 region has 15 residues. Germline V CDR1 and CDR2: SGHNT, YYREEE (reference sequence). The V end lost 3 bases, the J end lost 0 bases, and 10 bases lay between the germline ends. The CDR3 nucleotides are TGTGCCAGCAGCTCGGACGGGAACTCTGGAAACACCATATATTTT. It is translated as CASSSDGNSGNTIYF.

A few counts support this clone. The rearrangement joins TRBV5-1 to TRBJ2-5; 8 nucleotides agree with TRBD1. Germline V CDR1 and CDR2: SGHRS, YFSETQ. The V gene end was trimmed by 0 bases and the J gene end by 5 bases; junction bases not matched to a gene: 9. The length of the CDR3 is 16 residues. The CDR3 region is CASSLVAGGSGETQYF. The DNA for the CDR3 is TGCGCCAGCAGCTTGGTAGCAGGGGGCTCCGGGGAGACCCAGTACTTC. The full variable domain, in which reference TRBV5-1 and TRBJ2-5 provide the parts outside the CDR3, is KAGVTQTPRYLIKTRGQQVTLSCSPISGHRSVSWYQQTPGQGLQFLFEYFSETQRNKGNFPGRFSGRQFSNSRSEMNVSTLELGDSALYLCASSLVAGGSGETQYFGPGTRLLVL.

The chain carries TRBV7-6 and TRBJ2-5, with 9 positions matching TRBD2. Germline lookup yields CDR1 SGHVS and CDR2 FNYEAQ. This CDR3 is built from 17 residues. V shed 3 bases and J 1 base; nucleotides not matched to a gene: 9. Written as DNA, the CDR3 is TGTGCCAGCAGCTTCCGCCTTGGAGCGGGGGGCCAAGAGACCCAGTACTTC. It encodes CASSFRLGAGGQETQYF.

This sequence joins TRBV19 and TRBJ1-1, with TRBD1 matching over 8 bases. This CDR3 contains 14 residues. Germline-derived CDR1 and CDR2 are LNHDA and SQIVND (reference sequence). Trimming removed 3 bases from V and 5 bases from J; junction bases left unmatched: 5. As DNA, the CDR3 is TGTGCCAGTAGTATCGCGGACAGGGTAACTGAAGCTTTCTTT. Residues: CASSIADRVTEAFF.

This rearrangement joins TRBV11-1 to TRBJ1-1; a weak D match, TRBD1 (6 bases). The CDR3 has 14 residues. Trimming pared 5 bases from V and 5 bases from J, leaving 15 bases between. Germline V gene lookup returns CDR1 SGHAT and CDR2 FQDESV (reference sequence). CDR3 sequence reads: CASSRLGQGTEAFF. The CDR3 DNA reads TGTGCCAGCAGCCGCCTCGGGCAGGGGACTGAAGCTTTCTTT.

This clone was counted only a few times. V is TRBV7-9 and J is TRBJ1-5; 7 bases match TRBD1. With 1 base clipped from V and 7 bases from J, the junction kept 4 bases outside the gene matches. Germline CDR1 and CDR2: SEHNR and FQNEAQ (reference sequence). The CDR3 has 14 residues. CDR3 protein: CASSLDRGRQPQHF. CDR3 nucleotides: TGTGCCAGCAGCTTAGACAGGGGACGGCAGCCCCAGCATTTT. The full variable domain, completed using reference TRBV7-9 and TRBJ1-5, is DTGVSQNPRHKITKRGQNVTFRCDPISEHNRLYWYRQTLGQGPEFLTYFQNEAQLEKSRLLSDRFSAERPKGSFSTLEIQRTEQGDSAMYLCASSLDRGRQPQHFGDGTRLSIL.

The V and J genes are TRBV4-1 and TRBJ1-4; tentative D call: TRBD1 (6 bases). Trimming removed 2 bases from V and 8 bases from J, with 18 bases in between. This CDR3 has 16 amino acids. The V gene's germline CDR1 is MGHRA and CDR2 YSYEKL. The CDR3 region is CASSQYRGAMGEKLFF. The CDR3 DNA reads TGCGCCAGCAGCCAATACCGGGGGGCAATGGGCGAAAAACTGTTTTTT.

This clone was detected a few times. The rearrangement joins TRBV5-4 to TRBJ1-3, with 8 bases aligning to TRBD1. This CDR3 is built from 16 residues. Per germline, CDR1 SGHNT and CDR2 YYREEE (reference sequence). The J segment lost 0 bases and the V segment lost 0 bases, leaving 2 bases of the junction unmatched. The CDR3 loop reads CASSLGTGGSGNTIYF. The CDR3 DNA sequence: TGTGCCAGCAGCTTGGGAACAGGGGGCTCTGGAAACACCATATATTTT. Combining the CDR3 with reference TRBV5-4 and TRBJ1-3 gives the whole variable domain ETGVTQSPTHLIKTRGQQVTLRCSSQSGHNTVSWYQQALGQGPQFIFQYYREEENGRGNFPPRFSGLQFPNYSSELNVNALELDDSALYLCASSLGTGGSGNTIYFGEGSWLTVV.

The rearrangement joins TRBV5-8 to TRBJ1-4; 9 nucleotides line up with TRBD1. This CDR3 spans 16 amino acids. Germline V CDR1 and CDR2: SGHTS, YDEGEE. The J segment lost 6 bases and the V segment lost 4 bases, leaving 10 bases of the junction unmatched. CDR3 bases: TGTGCCAGCAGCCCCGGGACAGGGAACTTTTATGAAAAACTGTTTTTT. Translation gives CASSPGTGNFYEKLFF. Full variable domain (rest looked up from reference TRBV5-8 and TRBJ1-4): EAGVTQSPTHLIKTRGQQATLRCSPISGHTSVYWYQQALGLGLQFLLWYDEGEERNRGNFPPRFSGRQFPNYSSELNVNALELEDSALYLCASSPGTGNFYEKLFFGSGTQLSVL.